This T cell receptor beta chain was captured by sequencing in a study of T-cell reconstitution after alpha-beta-depleted transplantation in children. Overall study results and limits: Newly generated T cells supplied most T-cell counts and diversity one year post-transplant. About two months after transplant, alpha-beta T cells reportedly came from several hundred expanded graft clones.

Details on this clonotype: Its antigen is not identified.

Preparation of the TCRbeta library involved a method that used unique molecular identifiers. TCRdb processed the PCR reads anew with MiXCR; each CDR3 protein has one entry. The data show 210,000 or so distinct CDR3 sequences, about 11% seen once. V was trimmed by 3 bases and J by 2 bases, leaving 17 bases between them. CDR1 is LNHDA, CDR2 SQIVND, per germline (reference sequence). The CDR3 is 16 residues long. This receptor was obtained from a child younger than two with acute myeloid leukemia, due to receive a stem cell transplant. Sequenced material: PBMCs, taken before TCRalphabeta/CD19-depleted stem cell transplant. The chain has TRBV19 and TRBJ2-7; D perhaps matches TRBD1 (6 bases). The CDR3 loop is CASSMSRGSPTYEQYF. In nucleotides, the CDR3 is TGTGCCAGTAGTATGTCCAGGGGTAGTCCAACCTACGAGCAGTACTTC.